A single count supports the clone carrying this T cell receptor (beta chain). The study sequenced TCR beta in blood CD8+ and CD4+ T cells. This entry comes from a study of CD8 T cells in Susac syndrome. Trimming left V 8 bases short and J 5 bases short, with 18 bases between. The germline V gene has CDR1 MNHEY and CDR2 SVGAGI. This CDR3 is 14 amino acids long. The RNA, about 0.5 to 1 ug, was put through reverse transcription using random hexamers. TCRdb re-analysed the immunoSEQ multiplex PCR reads in MiXCR, keeping a single row per CDR3 protein. This table holds some 180,000 distinct CDR3 sequences, around 96% found once.

The rearrangement links TRBV6-5 to TRBJ1-2; D is ambiguous. The TCR originated in a human donor in good health. Sample: CD4+ T cells from PBMCs. CDR3 DNA: TGTGCCAGCCTTGGGCTGGACGCCCCATATGGCTACACCTTC. The encoded protein is CASLGLDAPYGYTF.